The T cell receptor beta chain under discussion was sequenced for a study of human T cells and chemical hapten exposure. Study in general: TCR yield per sample varied, mainly due to pooled library volumes. Study-level points and caveats: High-frequency TCRs, those above 1 in 1000, stayed the same after DPC sensitization.

The CDR3 has 14 amino acids. The germline V gene has CDR1 SNHLY and CDR2 FYNNEI. V lost 6 bases and J 0 bases, leaving 9 bases between the germline ends. By sample fraction, this clonotype is medium-sized (0.01 to 0.1%). Its cognate antigen is unknown. Unique molecular identifiers were affixed to discrete cDNA molecules within the library. Per the study methods: From 23,224 to 690,600 TCRs were found per sample, with a median of approximately 96,000. TCRdb ran MiXCR on the RACE reads and lists one entry per CDR3 protein. What appears here as the V and J calls and clone size reflects TCRdb's work, not the paper's. Of 75,000 to 80,000 distinct CDR3 sequences in the sample, around 9.3% were seen once. The time point is: healthy volunteer bleed at 6 weeks. Total RNA extraction was carried out from unfractionated whole blood.

This sequence joins TRBV2 and TRBJ1-5, with D perhaps TRBD1 (5 bases). This receptor was taken from a female donor in good health. Some clones in this sample may be carry-over from other donors' samples. The sequenced material came from whole blood. The CDR3 DNA reads as TGTGCCAGCAGCAGACAGCTTAGCAATCAGCCCCAGCATTTT. Translating gives CASSRQLSNQPQHF.